The clone carrying this T cell receptor (beta chain) has a handful of counts. Antigen: not known. This sample is drawn from a study of T cells in localized non-small cell lung cancer. Findings and limits, study-wide: Longer survival (overall) was linked to higher T cell density in blood. A median of 57 clones ranked among the top 100 in tumor appeared in adjacent lung. There was higher T cell clonality in uninvolved adjacent lung than in tumor, and it was highest there. It remains possible that heterogeneity exists, since only one tumor region was sequenced.

TCRdb's copy holds only in-frame clones and misses some; the assay was immunoSEQ multiplex PCR. The sample carries around 83,000 clones, approximately 86% recorded once. This CDR3 is built from 13 residues. The V gene end was trimmed by 5 bases and the J gene end by 4 bases; junction bases not matched to a gene: 4. Germline loops: CDR1 SGHNT, CDR2 YYREEE (reference sequence). Sequenced here: peripheral blood, sampled before any cancer treatment. The receptor's source is a man between 40 and 70 years old with stage I squamous cell lung carcinoma. The rearrangement links TRBV5-4 to TRBJ2-7; 9 nucleotides agree with TRBD1. As DNA, the CDR3 is TGTGCCAGCAGTTCGGGACAGGGATACGAGCAGTACTTC. This sequence encodes CASSSGQGYEQYF.